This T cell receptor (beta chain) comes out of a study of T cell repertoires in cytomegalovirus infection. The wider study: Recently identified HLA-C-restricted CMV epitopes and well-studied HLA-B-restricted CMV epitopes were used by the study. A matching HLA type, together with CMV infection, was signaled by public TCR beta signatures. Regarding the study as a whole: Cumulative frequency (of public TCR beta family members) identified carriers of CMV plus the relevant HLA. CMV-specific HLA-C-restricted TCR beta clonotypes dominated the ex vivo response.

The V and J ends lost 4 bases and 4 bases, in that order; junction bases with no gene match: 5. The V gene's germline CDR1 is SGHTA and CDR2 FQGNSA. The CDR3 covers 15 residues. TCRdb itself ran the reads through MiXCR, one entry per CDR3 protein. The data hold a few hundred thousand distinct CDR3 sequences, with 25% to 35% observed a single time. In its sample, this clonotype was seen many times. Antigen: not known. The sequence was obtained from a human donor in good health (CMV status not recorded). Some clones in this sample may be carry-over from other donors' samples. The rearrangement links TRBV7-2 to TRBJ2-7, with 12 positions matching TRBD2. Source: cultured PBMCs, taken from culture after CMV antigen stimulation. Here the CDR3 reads CASSSTSGSIYEQYF. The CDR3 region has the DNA TGTGCCAGCAGCTCGACTAGCGGGAGTATTTACGAGCAGTACTTC.